This T cell receptor beta chain was identified in a study of regulatory T cells in long-lasting Graves disease. A note on this clonotype: Antigen unknown. A single base separates this from a much larger clone, so it may be a read error.

For TCR beta, libraries came from iRepertoire HTBI primers and Arm-PCR of CDR3 regions. Using its own MiXCR run on the multiplex PCR reads, TCRdb lists one record per CDR3 protein. The sample includes roughly 610,000 distinct CDR3 sequences, roughly 15% of them seen just once. Study-wide findings and caveats: Sampling was limited to peripheral blood rather than thyroid tissue.

Time point given: newly diagnosed GD, antithyroid drugs for less than 3 months. Making the TCR library involved RNA that had been extracted from PBMCs. Germline V gives CDR1 MDHEN, CDR2 SYDVKM. The CDR3 is made up of 12 amino acids. The germline V and J ends were trimmed by 8 bases and 14 bases, with 21 bases remaining between them. These data were also reused for a study on T cells in Graves' hyperthyroidism and ophthalmopathy.

The TCR sequence derives from a woman aged 25 to 39 with Graves disease. The starting material was peripheral blood mononuclear cells (PBMCs), obtained at new diagnosis, from a patient treated with antithyroid drugs. V usage is TRBV28 and J usage is TRBJ2-5; D unclear. CDR3: CASGLEVTYLYF. CDR3 nucleotides: TGTGCCAGCGGCCTAGAGGTGACCTACCTTTACTTC.